This T cell receptor beta chain was obtained from a study of identical twins. MiXCR, run by TCRdb on the 5' RACE reads, gives a single entry per CDR3 protein. The data contain a few hundred thousand distinct CDR3 sequences, approximately 10% of them singletons. This clonotype was detected ten times or more. This CDR3 region has 13 residues. V lost 1 base, J lost 7 bases, and 14 bases lay in between. Germline CDR1 reads DFQATT; CDR2 reads SNEGSKA (reference sequence). The same sample was also used in a study of yellow fever vaccine responses in identical twins.

The rearrangement joins TRBV20-1 to TRBJ2-7, with D hard to call. Material: PBMCs. The receptor was derived from a woman under 30 in good health. CDR3 DNA sequence: TGCAGTGCTAGAGTAACGGCGGACGCAGAGCAGTACTTC. It codes for CSARVTADAEQYF.